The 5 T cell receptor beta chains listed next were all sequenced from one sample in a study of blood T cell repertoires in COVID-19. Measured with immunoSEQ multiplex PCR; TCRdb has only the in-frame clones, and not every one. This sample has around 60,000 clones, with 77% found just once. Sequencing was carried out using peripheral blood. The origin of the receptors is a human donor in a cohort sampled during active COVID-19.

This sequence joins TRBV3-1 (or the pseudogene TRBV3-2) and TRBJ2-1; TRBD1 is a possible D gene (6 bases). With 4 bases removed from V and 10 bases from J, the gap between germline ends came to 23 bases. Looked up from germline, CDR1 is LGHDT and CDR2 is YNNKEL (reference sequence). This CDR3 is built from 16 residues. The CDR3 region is CASSRRSSDSHREQFF. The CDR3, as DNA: TGTGCCAGCAGCCGCCGATCTTCGGACAGCCACCGGGAGCAGTTCTTC.

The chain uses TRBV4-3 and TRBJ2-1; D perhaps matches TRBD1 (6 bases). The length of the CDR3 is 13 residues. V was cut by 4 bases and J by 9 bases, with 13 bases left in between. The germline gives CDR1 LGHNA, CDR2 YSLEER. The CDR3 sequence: CASSLTGSGEQFF. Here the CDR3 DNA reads TGCGCCAGCAGCCTAACAGGGTCAGGTGAGCAGTTCTTC.

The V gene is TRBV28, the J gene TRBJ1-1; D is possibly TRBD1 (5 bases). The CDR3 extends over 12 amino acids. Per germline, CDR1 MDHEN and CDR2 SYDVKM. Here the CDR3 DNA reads TGTGGTACGACAGCCACGACCACTGAAGCTTTCTTT. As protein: CGTTATTTEAFF.

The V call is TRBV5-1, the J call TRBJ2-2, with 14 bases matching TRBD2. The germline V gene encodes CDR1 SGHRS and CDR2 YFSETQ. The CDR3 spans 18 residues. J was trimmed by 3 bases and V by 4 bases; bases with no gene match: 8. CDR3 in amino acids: CASSRRTSGRSYTGELFF. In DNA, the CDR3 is TGCGCCAGCAGCCGGAGGACTAGCGGGAGGTCGTACACCGGGGAGCTGTTTTTT.

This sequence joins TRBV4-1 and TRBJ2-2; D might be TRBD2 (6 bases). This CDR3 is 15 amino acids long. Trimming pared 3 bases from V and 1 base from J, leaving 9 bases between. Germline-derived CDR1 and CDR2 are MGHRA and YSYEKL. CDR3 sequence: CASSHTGENTGELFF. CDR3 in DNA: TGCGCCAGCAGCCATACGGGAGAGAACACCGGGGAGCTGTTTTTT.